This T cell receptor beta chain was retrieved from a study of radiotherapy plus CTLA-4 blockade in lung cancer. V was trimmed by 0 bases and J by 6 bases, leaving 14 bases between them. Germline-derived CDR1 and CDR2 are MGHRA and YSYEKL. The CDR3 sequence is 15 residues long. The method was immunoSEQ multiplex PCR; TCRdb's version includes in-frame clones alone and lacks a portion of them. The sample contains tens of thousands of clones, approximately 91% of which appear only once. The TCR originated in a human donor with non-small cell lung cancer whose response to radiotherapy plus ipilimumab could not be evaluated. The sequencing here drew on peripheral blood, taken from a patient treated with radiotherapy plus ipilimumab. The chain couples TRBV4-1 to TRBJ1-2; D gene ambiguous. CDR3 coding DNA: TGCGCCAGCAGCCAAGATGAGTTTGTCGGGAATGGCTACACCTTC. Protein: CASSQDEFVGNGYTF.